What follows are 26 T cell receptor beta chains derived from one specimen sequenced in a study of OX40 agonist ivuxolimab in advanced cancers. Method: immunoSEQ multiplex PCR; TCRdb's copy keeps in-frame clones and lacks some. The sample consists of fewer than 70,000 clones, roughly 84% of them appearing once. Sample: CD4+ or CD8+ T cells sorted from blood, taken in a trial of the OX40 agonist ivuxolimab. The receptor source for this set is an adult with an advanced solid tumor such as melanoma, head and neck, liver or kidney cancer.

The J gene is TRBJ2-7, the V gene TRBV5-1; TRBD1 matches 8 bases. CDR3 length equals 14 residues. V lost 3 bases, J lost 2 bases, and 4 bases stayed unmatched. Per germline, CDR1 SGHRS and CDR2 YFSETQ. The CDR3 coding sequence is TGCGCCAGCAGCTACGGGACAGGCCCCTACGAGCAGTACTTC. Translated: CASSYGTGPYEQYF.

The chain combines TRBV28 with TRBJ2-1; the D is unclear. Trimming cost V 7 bases and J 2 bases, with 15 bases left between them. This CDR3 region has 15 residues. Per the germline V gene, CDR1 is MDHEN and CDR2 is SYDVKM. The CDR3 loop is CASTVSGVAYNEQFF. For the CDR3, the DNA is TGTGCCAGCACTGTAAGTGGGGTAGCCTACAATGAGCAGTTCTTC. The entire variable domain, with the rest obtained from reference TRBV28 and TRBJ2-1, is as follows: DVKVTQSSRYLVKRTGEKVFLECVQDMDHENMFWYRQDPGLGLRLIYFSYDVKMKEKGDIPEGYSVSREKKERFSLILESASTNQTSMYLCASTVSGVAYNEQFFGPGTRLTVL.

This clone was observed once. The chain recombines TRBV7-2 with TRBJ2-5, with D hard to call. The CDR3 totals 15 residues. Germline values: CDR1 SGHTA, CDR2 FQGNSA. V was shortened by 5 bases and J by 1 base, with 14 bases between the two germline ends. Here the CDR3 DNA reads TGTGCCAGCAGCCAGCAGACGGACCCCCAAGAGACCCAGTACTTC. Protein product: CASSQQTDPQETQYF.

The chain recombines TRBV2 with TRBJ1-3; 7 nucleotides line up with TRBD1. Germline V gives CDR1 SNHLY, CDR2 FYNNEI. Losses at the gene ends were 6 bases for V and 11 bases for J; bases not matched to a gene: 13. The CDR3 length is 14 residues. The DNA for the CDR3 is TGTGCCAGCAGAGCATCCGGGACAGTGGGTCCCATATATTTT. Its translation: CASRASGTVGPIYF.

CDR3 bases: TGTGCCAGCAGTCCCCCCCGAAGGGACAATGAGCAGTTCTTC. Its translation: CASSPPRRDNEQFF. J is TRBJ2-1 and V is TRBV28; D is ambiguous. The V gene's germline CDR1 is MDHEN and CDR2 SYDVKM. Trimming removed 5 bases from V and 5 bases from J, with 13 bases in between. This CDR3 has 14 residues. The full variable domain, rest sourced from reference TRBV28 and TRBJ2-1, is DVKVTQSSRYLVKRTGEKVFLECVQDMDHENMFWYRQDPGLGLRLIYFSYDVKMKEKGDIPEGYSVSREKKERFSLILESASTNQTSMYLCASSPPRRDNEQFFGPGTRLTVL.

The genes are TRBV19 and TRBJ2-2, with D unclear. The length of the CDR3 is 16 residues. The germline V gene encodes CDR1 LNHDA and CDR2 SQIVND (reference sequence). V was clipped by 7 bases and J by 4 bases, with 19 bases between them. The CDR3 here is CASNRLGLKTTGELFF. CDR3 DNA: TGTGCCAGTAACCGGTTGGGCCTAAAGACCACCGGGGAGCTGTTTTTT.

The chain uses TRBV7-6 and TRBJ1-4, with D unresolved. Germline CDR1 is SGHVS and CDR2 is FNYEAQ. Trimming removed 3 bases from V and 8 bases from J, with 10 bases in between. The CDR3 is 13 residues long. CDR3 amino acids: CASSLSVSEKLFF. The CDR3 region has the DNA TGTGCCAGCAGCTTGTCCGTGAGCGAAAAACTGTTTTTT.

In its sample, this clone was seen once. The CDR3 region is CASSIGTVMNTEAFF. In DNA, the CDR3 is TGTGCCAGTAGTATAGGGACAGTCATGAACACTGAAGCTTTCTTT. The V call is TRBV19, the J call TRBJ1-1; D might be TRBD1 (6 bases). Between the trimmed V and J ends, which lost 1 base and 0 bases, there was a span of 9 bases. The CDR3 has 15 residues. The germline gives CDR1 LNHDA, CDR2 SQIVND (reference sequence).

This clone has a single count. The chain links TRBV5-1 to TRBJ2-2; TRBD1 might be the D (6 bases). Trimming pared 6 bases from V and 5 bases from J, leaving 17 bases between. CDR3 size: 15 residues. Germline assignment: CDR1 SGHRS and CDR2 YFSETQ. CDR3 protein: CASTPRGGETGELFF. The CDR3 DNA sequence: TGCGCCAGCACCCCCAGGGGTGGGGAGACCGGGGAGCTGTTTTTT.

The rearrangement uses TRBV11-2 and TRBJ2-7; 9 bases line up with TRBD1. V lost 5 bases and J lost 0; bases outside the gene matches: 5. CDR3 length equals 15 residues. Germline-derived CDR1 and CDR2 are SGHAT and FQNNGV. The CDR3 DNA reads TGTGCCAGCAGCCCCGGGACAGGGAACTCCTACGAGCAGTACTTC. Translating it yields CASSPGTGNSYEQYF.

The DNA of the CDR3 is TGTGCCAGCAGCTTAGAGGGTGGATCCAATCAGCCCCAGCATTTT. It translates to CASSLEGGSNQPQHF. The gene calls are TRBV11-2 and TRBJ1-5; D gene ambiguous. V was trimmed by 0 bases and J by 3 bases, leaving 9 bases between them. Per the germline V gene, CDR1 is SGHAT and CDR2 is FQNNGV. This CDR3 has 15 residues.

The chain couples TRBV4-3 to TRBJ2-4; 11 nucleotides match TRBD2. CDR1 is LGHNA, CDR2 YSLEER, per germline. This CDR3 comprises 17 residues. Germline trimming cut 4 bases from V and 3 bases from J; bases unmatched to any gene: 8. The DNA for the CDR3 is TGCGCCAGCAGCCGCTCTACTAGCGGGGGAGGCAAAAACATTCAGTACTTC. Protein product: CASSRSTSGGGKNIQYF.

The chain recombines TRBV25-1 with TRBJ1-3; TRBD1 might be the D (5 bases). This CDR3 is 15 amino acids long. Trimming took 8 bases from V and 1 from J, leaving 15 bases between them. Germline V gives CDR1 MGHDK, CDR2 SYGVNS. The CDR3: CASRPTGQSGNTIYF. The CDR3 nucleotides are TGTGCCAGCCGCCCGACGGGGCAGTCTGGAAACACCATATATTTT.

The rearrangement links TRBV11-2 to TRBJ1-2; TRBD1 is a possible D gene (6 bases). The CDR3 has 17 amino acids. Germline V gene lookup returns CDR1 SGHAT and CDR2 FQNNGV. Trimming removed 6 bases at V and 7 bases at J, with 27 bases between. In DNA, the CDR3 is TGTGCCAGCAGATCCCGAGCTACAGGGAAAGATCGAGCTGGCTACACCTTC. It encodes CASRSRATGKDRAGYTF.

The V gene is TRBV5-4, the J gene TRBJ1-2, with D possibly being TRBD1 (6 bases). Germline values: CDR1 SGHNT, CDR2 YYREEE (reference sequence). Between the trimmed V and J ends, which lost 4 bases and 6 bases, there was a span of 28 bases. This CDR3 has 18 residues. The DNA for the CDR3 is TGTGCCAGCAGCCCCCCTAGATATCCCCAGGGGTTGGCGGATGGCTACACCTTC. It codes for CASSPPRYPQGLADGYTF. Full variable domain (missing parts from reference TRBV5-4 and TRBJ1-2): ETGVTQSPTHLIKTRGQQVTLRCSSQSGHNTVSWYQQALGQGPQFIFQYYREEENGRGNFPPRFSGLQFPNYSSELNVNALELDDSALYLCASSPPRYPQGLADGYTFGSGTRLTVV.

J is TRBJ1-4 and V is TRBV14; possibly TRBD1 for D (5 bases). This CDR3 is 13 amino acids long. CDR1 is SGHDN, CDR2 FVKESK, per germline. Between the trimmed V and J ends, which lost 4 bases and 6 bases, there was a span of 9 bases. Here the CDR3 reads CASSPGLDEKLFF. The CDR3 DNA follows: TGTGCCAGCAGCCCGGGACTGGATGAAAAACTGTTTTTT.

This chain connects TRBV28 to TRBJ2-7; TRBD1 matches 7 bases. This CDR3 contains 14 residues. Unmatched junction bases numbered 3, after V lost 4 bases and J lost 0 bases. Per the germline V gene, CDR1 is MDHEN and CDR2 is SYDVKM. Here the CDR3 DNA reads TGTGCCAGCAGTTCGGGACAGACCTCCTACGAGCAGTACTTC. This encodes CASSSGQTSYEQYF. The entire variable domain, with the rest obtained from reference TRBV28 and TRBJ2-7, is as follows: DVKVTQSSRYLVKRTGEKVFLECVQDMDHENMFWYRQDPGLGLRLIYFSYDVKMKEKGDIPEGYSVSREKKERFSLILESASTNQTSMYLCASSSGQTSYEQYFGPGTRLTVT.

The rearrangement uses TRBV27 and TRBJ2-5; the D gene is possibly TRBD2 (6 bases). The V end lost 6 bases, the J end lost 0 bases, and 8 bases lay between the germline ends. Germline assignment: CDR1 MNHEY and CDR2 SMNVEV (reference sequence). This CDR3 is built from 13 residues. This chain's CDR3 is CASSGGYQETQYF. CDR3 bases: TGTGCCAGCAGCGGAGGGTACCAAGAGACCCAGTACTTC.

This clone was seen only a few times. V usage is TRBV28 and J usage is TRBJ1-1; maybe TRBD1 (5 bases). CDR3 length equals 17 residues. In germline, CDR1 is MDHEN, CDR2 SYDVKM. The V end lost 6 bases, the J end lost 0 bases, and 20 bases lay between the germline ends. In DNA, the CDR3 is TGTGCCAGCAGGACCCCTGGCACCAGGGTGGTGAACACTGAAGCTTTCTTT. This gives the protein CASRTPGTRVVNTEAFF.

This clone was observed once. The rearrangement joins TRBV11-3 to TRBJ2-2; D is possibly TRBD1 or TRBD2 (5 bases each). Germline V gene lookup returns CDR1 SGHNT and CDR2 YENEEA. The V gene lost 5 bases and the J gene lost 4 bases, with 8 bases spanning the gap. There are 13 residues in the CDR3. CDR3 region: CASSAGSTGELFF. The CDR3 region has the DNA TGTGCCAGCAGCGCAGGGAGCACCGGGGAGCTGTTTTTT.

This clone appeared a few times. The CDR3 loop is CASSLGLVPGYEQYF. Here the CDR3 DNA reads TGTGCCAGCAGTTTGGGACTAGTTCCGGGCTACGAGCAGTACTTC. The chain uses TRBV28 and TRBJ2-7; 8 bases agree with TRBD2. CDR1 MDHEN and CDR2 SYDVKM come from the germline V gene. The trim removed 3 bases at V and 3 bases at J, leaving 7 bases unmatched. This CDR3 has 15 amino acids.

The V and J genes are TRBV28 and TRBJ2-7; 9 bases match TRBD2. The trim removed 4 bases at V and 3 bases at J, leaving 7 bases unmatched. This CDR3 is 15 amino acids long. Germline V CDR1 and CDR2: MDHEN, SYDVKM. In DNA form, the CDR3 reads TGTGCCAGCAGTTCCAACCTAGCGGGGCGCTACGAGCAGTACTTC. Amino acid sequence: CASSSNLAGRYEQYF.

The genes are TRBV7-2 and TRBJ2-3; the D gene is possibly TRBD2 (5 bases). Germline assignment: CDR1 SGHTA and CDR2 FQGNSA. The CDR3 spans 15 residues. Trimming pared 1 base from V and 3 bases from J, leaving 11 bases between. DNA of the CDR3: TGTGCCAGCAGCTTAGGAGGATGGAGGACAGATACGCAGTATTTT. Its translation is CASSLGGWRTDTQYF. The full variable domain, its missing parts supplied by reference TRBV7-2 and TRBJ2-3, is GAGVSQSPSNKVTEKGKDVELRCDPISGHTALYWYRQSLGQGLEFLIYFQGNSAPDKSGLPSDRFSAERTGGSVSTLTIQRTQQEDSAVYLCASSLGGWRTDTQYFGPGTRLTVL.

This chain joins TRBV5-4 and TRBJ2-2; D not certain. Per germline, CDR1 SGHNT and CDR2 YYREEE (reference sequence). V was clipped by 0 bases and J by 1 base, with 7 bases between them. The CDR3 covers 15 residues. The CDR3, as DNA: TGTGCCAGCAGCTTGGATAGCCAGAACACCGGGGAGCTGTTTTTT. This gives the protein CASSLDSQNTGELFF.

The chain uses TRBV7-9 and TRBJ1-5; 7 bases fit TRBD1. The V and J ends lost 1 base and 7 bases, in that order; junction bases with no gene match: 10. Germline CDR1 SEHNR, CDR2 FQNEAQ (reference sequence). The CDR3 contains 16 residues. In nucleotides, the CDR3 is TGTGCCAGCAGCTTAGGGCAGGGGGTTTCAGAGCAGCCCCAGCATTTT. Its translation: CASSLGQGVSEQPQHF. The full variable domain, with the rest looked up from reference TRBV7-9 and TRBJ1-5, is DTGVSQNPRHKITKRGQNVTFRCDPISEHNRLYWYRQTLGQGPEFLTYFQNEAQLEKSRLLSDRFSAERPKGSFSTLEIQRTEQGDSAMYLCASSLGQGVSEQPQHFGDGTRLSIL.

This clone was recorded only once. The chain employs TRBV7-8 and TRBJ1-1; no clear D. Trimming took 8 bases from V and 0 from J, leaving 10 bases between them. The CDR3 length is 13 residues. Germline lookup yields CDR1 SGHVS and CDR2 FQNEAQ. CDR3 sequence (DNA): TGTGCCAGCGCGCGAGGGTTGAACACTGAAGCTTTCTTT. This sequence encodes CASARGLNTEAFF.